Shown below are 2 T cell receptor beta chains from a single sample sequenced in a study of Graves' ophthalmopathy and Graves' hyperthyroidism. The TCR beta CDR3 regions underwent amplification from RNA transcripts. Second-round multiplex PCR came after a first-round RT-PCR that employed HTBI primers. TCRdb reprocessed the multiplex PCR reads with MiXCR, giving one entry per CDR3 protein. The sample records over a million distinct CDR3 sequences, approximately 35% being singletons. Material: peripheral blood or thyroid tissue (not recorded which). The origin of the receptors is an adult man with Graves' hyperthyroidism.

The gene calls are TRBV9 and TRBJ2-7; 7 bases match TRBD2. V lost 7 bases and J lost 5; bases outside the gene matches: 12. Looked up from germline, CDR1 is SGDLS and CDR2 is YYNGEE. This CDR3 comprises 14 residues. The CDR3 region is CASGRDYLSHEQYF. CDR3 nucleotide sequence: TGTGCCAGCGGCCGGGACTATCTCTCTCACGAGCAGTACTTC.

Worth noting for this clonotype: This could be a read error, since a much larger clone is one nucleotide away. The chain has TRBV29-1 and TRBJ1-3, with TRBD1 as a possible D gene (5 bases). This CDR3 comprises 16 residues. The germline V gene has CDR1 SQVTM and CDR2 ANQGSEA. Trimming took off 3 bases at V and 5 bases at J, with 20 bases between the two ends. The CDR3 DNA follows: TGCAGCGTTGAGGATAGAGTGGGGGACCGAAGAAACACCATATATTTT. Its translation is CSVEDRVGDRRNTIYF. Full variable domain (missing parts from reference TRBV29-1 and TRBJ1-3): SAVISQKPSRDICQRGTSLTIQCQVDSQVTMMFWYRQQPGQSLTLIATANQGSEATYESGFVIDKFPISRPNLTFSTLTVSNMSPEDSSIYLCSVEDRVGDRRNTIYFGEGSWLTVV.